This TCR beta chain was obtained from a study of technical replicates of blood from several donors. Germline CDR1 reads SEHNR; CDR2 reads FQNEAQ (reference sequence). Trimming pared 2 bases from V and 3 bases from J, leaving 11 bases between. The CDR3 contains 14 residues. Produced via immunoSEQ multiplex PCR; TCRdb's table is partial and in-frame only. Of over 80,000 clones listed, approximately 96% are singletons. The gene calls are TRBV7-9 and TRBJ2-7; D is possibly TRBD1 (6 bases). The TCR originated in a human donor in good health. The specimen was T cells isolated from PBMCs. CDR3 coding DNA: TGTGCCAGCAGCTTAATACAGGGCAGCTACGAGCAGTACTTC. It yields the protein CASSLIQGSYEQYF.